This T cell receptor beta chain was profiled in a study of blood T cell repertoires in COVID-19. In the study overall: Spain, Italy and the United States supplied samples that represented acute and convalescent COVID-19.

The assay was immunoSEQ multiplex PCR, and TCRdb's table has in-frame clones only and misses some. The table has 90,000 to 120,000 clones, about 80% seen once. This clonotype was obtained from a man between 60 and 70 years old with acute or convalescent COVID-19. Sequencing was performed on peripheral blood.

CDR3 amino acids: CASSQWVMRYEQYF. DNA for the CDR3: TGCGCCAGCAGCCAATGGGTTATGAGGTACGAGCAGTACTTC. The chain joins TRBV4-1 to TRBJ2-7; D is uncertain. The germline CDR1 and CDR2 sequences are MGHRA and YSYEKL. The CDR3 length is 14 residues. Trimming shortened V by 2 bases and J by 4 bases, and 12 bases separated the two germline ends.